This TCR beta chain was obtained from a study of cytomegalovirus exposure and HLA in healthy donors. Study outcomes and limitations: Presence/absence analyses supposed approximately even sequencing depth among donors.

The CDR3 is made up of 13 amino acids. The germline gives CDR1 MNHEY, CDR2 SMNVEV (reference sequence). V lost 0 bases and J lost 6; bases outside the gene matches: 1. It was with 60 Vbeta and 13 Jbeta primers that the PCR ran. TCRdb's table, derived via immunoSEQ multiplex PCR, lists solely in-frame clones and lacks some. The sample has about 67,000 clones. In the case of this clone: What it binds is not known.

The sequencing sample was made of PBMCs. This chain links TRBV27 with TRBJ1-2, with 7 bases fitting TRBD1. The clonotype comes from a man between 25 and 39 years old in good health and CMV-seropositive. The CDR3 sequence is CASSLSGGNGYTF. The CDR3 bases are TGTGCCAGCAGTTTATCAGGGGGCAATGGCTACACCTTC.